These 28 T cell receptor beta chains were all obtained from the same sample, sequenced in a study of blood T cell repertoires in COVID-19. Sequenced by immunoSEQ multiplex PCR; TCRdb stores in-frame clones only, minus some. The data contain a few hundred thousand clones, about 87% of them singletons. Sequencing was done on a sample of peripheral blood. The receptors originated from a woman between 25 and 40 years old with COVID-19, enrolled during active disease.

The V gene is TRBV11-2, the J gene TRBJ2-5; no clear D gene. The CDR3 has 14 residues. The V and J ends lost 1 base and 2 bases respectively, with 8 bases between them. The germline V gene has CDR1 SGHAT and CDR2 FQNNGV. For the CDR3, the DNA is TGTGCCAGCAGCTTAGCTGCGCTGCAAGAGACCCAGTACTTC. Protein sequence: CASSLAALQETQYF.

The sample holds a few counts of this clone. The chain is built from TRBV7-2 and TRBJ1-6; D possibly corresponds to TRBD1 (5 bases). CDR3 length: 16 amino acids. V lost 2 bases, J lost 9 bases, and 17 bases lay in between. In germline, CDR1 is SGHTA, CDR2 FQGNSA. CDR3 region: CASSLRMYAGGSPLHF. Here the CDR3 DNA reads TGTGCCAGCAGCTTAAGGATGTATGCCGGGGGTTCACCCCTCCACTTT.

This rearrangement joins TRBV12-3 or TRBV12-4 to TRBJ1-2; no definite D call. This CDR3 contains 12 residues. V shed 7 bases and J shed 4 bases, with 10 bases lying between them. The CDR3 nucleotides read TGTGCCAGCATGCAGGAATTCTATGGCTACACCTTC. This encodes CASMQEFYGYTF.

The chain joins TRBV30 to TRBJ2-7; 7 bases map to TRBD2. After removal of 0 bases from V and 6 bases from J, the junction contained 5 bases not matched to a gene. The CDR3 runs 13 residues. Germline CDR1 is GTSNPN and CDR2 is SVGIG (reference sequence). The CDR3 DNA reads as TGTGCCTGGAGTGTCGGGGGGTTGGGCGAGCAGTACTTC. This translates into CAWSVGGLGEQYF.

The V call is TRBV6-6, the J call TRBJ1-5; possible D gene TRBD1, 6 bases. V was cut by 5 bases and J by 7 bases, with 12 bases left in between. Germline V lookup: CDR1 MNHNY, CDR2 SVGAGI (reference sequence). The CDR3 has 13 residues. The CDR3 nucleotides read TGTGCCAGCAGTCGACAGGCGGGACAGCCCCAGCATTTT. Protein: CASSRQAGQPQHF.

This chain joins TRBV5-1 and TRBJ1-2; no definite D call. This CDR3 contains 14 residues. V dropped 0 bases and J dropped 4 bases, with 10 bases sitting between them. Germline CDR1 SGHRS, CDR2 YFSETQ. DNA for the CDR3: TGCGCCAGCAGCTTGGATGCGACGGGCTATGGCTACACCTTC. This translates into CASSLDATGYGYTF.

This clone was recorded once. The chain couples TRBV19 to TRBJ2-3, with 7 positions matching TRBD1. This CDR3 region has 13 residues. The J segment lost 0 bases and the V segment lost 11 bases, leaving 5 bases of the junction unmatched. Germline CDR1 and CDR2: LNHDA and SQIVND (reference sequence). For the CDR3, the DNA is TGTGCCTGCGGACAGGCCAGCACAGATACGCAGTATTTT. Translation: CACGQASTDTQYF.

The V and J genes are TRBV28 and TRBJ2-2; 7 positions agree with TRBD2. V dropped 6 bases and J dropped 8; count of bases not matched to a gene: 12. The CDR3 is made up of 15 amino acids. CDR1 and CDR2 from the germline V gene are MDHEN and SYDVKM. The CDR3, as DNA: TGTGCCAGCAGGAGCGGGGAGGTTAGATTAGGGGAGCTGTTTTTT. This gives the protein CASRSGEVRLGELFF.

V gene TRBV9 combines with J gene TRBJ1-6; D remains ambiguous. Trimming removed 4 bases from V and 5 bases from J, with 4 bases in between. CDR1 and CDR2 from the germline V gene are SGDLS and YYNGEE. The CDR3 extends over 12 amino acids. CDR3 in amino acids: CASSRNNSPLHF. In nucleotides, the CDR3 is TGTGCCAGCAGCCGTAATAATTCACCCCTCCACTTT.

The chain uses TRBV5-3 and TRBJ1-1; D unclear. TRBV5-3 is reported as an ORF; its role is uncertain. The CDR3 consists of 18 residues. Trimming took 6 bases from V and 0 from J, leaving 24 bases between them. The CDR3 sequence: CARTPVILRSGLNTEAFF. The CDR3 DNA reads as TGTGCCAGAACCCCGGTTATCCTCCGGAGTGGTTTGAACACTGAAGCTTTCTTT.

The V and J genes are TRBV6-4 and TRBJ1-1, with D maybe TRBD1 (6 bases). This CDR3 is 13 amino acids long. With 4 bases removed from V and 12 bases from J, the gap between germline ends came to 18 bases. CDR1 and CDR2 (germline): MRHNA, SNTAGT. In DNA form, the CDR3 reads TGTGCCAGCAGTGTCGAGGTGGGGGCGAAAACTTTCTTT. It specifies CASSVEVGAKTFF.

V usage is TRBV7-9 and J usage is TRBJ1-5, with TRBD1 matching over 10 bases. CDR1 is SEHNR and CDR2 is FQNEAQ in the germline V gene (reference sequence). V trimming: 3 bases; J trimming: 2 bases; junction bases outside the gene matches: 1. The CDR3 is 15 amino acids. CDR3 sequence (DNA): TGTGCCAGCAGCTTTGGGACAGGGGGCAATCAGCCCCAGCATTTT. It specifies CASSFGTGGNQPQHF.

This chain connects TRBV4-1 to TRBJ1-2, with 8 bases identical to TRBD1. This CDR3 region has 14 residues. Germline values: CDR1 MGHRA, CDR2 YSYEKL. Trimming removed 1 base from V and 8 bases from J; junction bases left unmatched: 6. Here the CDR3 DNA reads TGCGCCAGCAGCCAAGGACAGGGGCGAGACGGCTACACCTTC. Residues: CASSQGQGRDGYTF.

The V gene is TRBV7-9, the J gene TRBJ1-4; TRBD1 might be the D (5 bases). Trimming removed 5 bases at V and 8 bases at J, with 15 bases between. CDR3 length equals 14 residues. From germline, CDR1 is SEHNR and CDR2 FQNEAQ (reference sequence). CDR3 DNA sequence: TGTGCCAGCAGCCGCAGGGAGGCGGGAGAAAAACTGTTTTTT. This gives the protein CASSRREAGEKLFF.

This chain connects TRBV6-1 to TRBJ2-3; D is unresolved. Germline V gene lookup returns CDR1 MNHNS and CDR2 SASEGT. This CDR3 contains 17 residues. V was shortened by 0 bases and J by 0 bases, with 13 bases between the two germline ends. The CDR3 DNA follows: TGTGCCAGCAGTGAAGCGCGAGGCTTCGGGAGCACAGATACGCAGTATTTT. Protein sequence: CASSEARGFGSTDTQYF.

The chain uses TRBV9 and TRBJ2-2, with 7 bases fitting TRBD1. There are 19 residues in the CDR3. The ends lost 0 bases at V and 1 base at J; junction bases unmatched: 12. Germline CDR1 reads SGDLS; CDR2 reads YYNGEE. CDR3 amino acids: CASSVGGHWGTVNTGELFF. In nucleotides, the CDR3 is TGTGCCAGCAGCGTAGGCGGGCACTGGGGGACAGTGAACACCGGGGAGCTGTTTTTT.

The DNA of the CDR3 is TGTGCCAGCAGCTTGGGACTAGCGGGGGGGGCTAGCACAGATACGCAGTATTTT. It specifies CASSLGLAGGASTDTQYF. The rearrangement uses TRBV5-4 and TRBJ2-3, with 14 bases that match TRBD2. The CDR3 has 18 residues. V dropped 0 bases and J dropped 0; count of bases not matched to a gene: 3. Germline V gene data show CDR1 as SGHNT and CDR2 as YYREEE (reference sequence).

This rearrangement joins TRBV19 to TRBJ1-1; D is possibly TRBD1 (5 bases). Germline V CDR1 and CDR2: LNHDA, SQIVND (reference sequence). This CDR3 has 16 residues. V lost 5 bases, J lost 1 base, and 17 bases lay in between. In nucleotides, the CDR3 is TGTGCCAGTAGTTCCAATCGGGACTCACAGAACACTGAAGCTTTCTTT. It yields the protein CASSSNRDSQNTEAFF.

The gene calls are TRBV7-6 and TRBJ1-6; a weak D match, TRBD1 (5 bases). Looked up from germline, CDR1 is SGHVS and CDR2 is FNYEAQ. The CDR3 contains 16 residues. V lost 1 base to trimming and J lost 6 bases, with 13 bases between them. The DNA for the CDR3 is TGTGCCAGCAGCTTAGTTAGGAGGGGTCCTAATTCACCCCTCCACTTT. The encoded protein is CASSLVRRGPNSPLHF.

V usage is TRBV5-1 and J usage is TRBJ1-1, with D possibly matching TRBD1 (6 bases). Germline-derived CDR1 and CDR2 are SGHRS and YFSETQ. The V gene lost 0 bases and the J gene lost 2 bases, with 11 bases spanning the gap. CDR3 length: 15 residues. The CDR3 protein is CASSLGDRPNTEAFF. The CDR3 DNA follows: TGCGCCAGCAGCTTGGGAGACAGGCCTAACACTGAAGCTTTCTTT.

The chain joins TRBV14 to TRBJ2-2, with D perhaps TRBD2 (7 bases). The CDR3 extends over 15 amino acids. The V gene lost 4 bases and the J gene lost 3 bases, with 12 bases spanning the gap. Germline lookup yields CDR1 SGHDN and CDR2 FVKESK. The CDR3 here is CASSLGGPDTGELFF. The CDR3 nucleotides are TGTGCCAGCAGCCTCGGGGGGCCAGACACCGGGGAGCTGTTTTTT.

The chain links TRBV7-8 to TRBJ2-3, with 10 bases fitting TRBD2. Germline lookup yields CDR1 SGHVS and CDR2 FQNEAQ. The CDR3 runs to 16 residues. V lost 4 bases, J lost 2 bases, and 6 bases stayed unmatched. The CDR3 DNA sequence: TGTGCCAGCAGCTCGTTAGCGGGGGGCTACACAGATACGCAGTATTTT. This codes for CASSSLAGGYTDTQYF.

The rearrangement links TRBV9 to TRBJ2-5; TRBD2 matches at 8 bases. With 0 bases clipped from V and 4 bases from J, the junction kept 5 bases outside the gene matches. Germline-derived CDR1 and CDR2 are SGDLS and YYNGEE. This CDR3 has 15 residues. In nucleotides, the CDR3 is TGTGCCAGCAGCGTAGAAGCGGGGGTGAGAGAGACCCAGTACTTC. Protein sequence: CASSVEAGVRETQYF.

This clone was counted a few times. This CDR3 is CASSYPSGTGELFF. The DNA of the CDR3 is TGTGCCAGCAGCTACCCTTCAGGTACCGGGGAGCTGTTTTTT. J is TRBJ2-2 and V is TRBV5-5, with D uncertain. Germline CDR1 reads SGHKS; CDR2 reads YYEKEE (reference sequence). The CDR3 is 14 residues long. Trimming removed 3 bases at V and 5 bases at J, with 11 bases between.

CDR3 amino acids: CASSLVGGQNTEAFF. Written as DNA, the CDR3 is TGCGCCAGCAGCTTGGTCGGTGGACAGAACACTGAAGCTTTCTTT. The V call is TRBV5-1, the J call TRBJ1-1, with D perhaps TRBD1 (5 bases). The CDR3 extends over 15 amino acids. V was cut by 0 bases and J by 1 base, with 10 bases left in between. Germline CDR1 and CDR2: SGHRS and YFSETQ.

V and J are TRBV29-1 and TRBJ1-4, with 7 bases matching TRBD1. The germline gives CDR1 SQVTM, CDR2 ANQGSEA. This CDR3 region has 13 residues. Trimming at V came to 4 bases and at J to 7 bases, leaving 6 bases not matched to a gene. The CDR3 nucleotides read TGCAGCGTTGGGCAGGGGGTAGGTGAAAAACTGTTTTTT. Translation gives CSVGQGVGEKLFF.

This clone showed up just a few times. The chain couples TRBV6-4 to TRBJ2-3; 10 nucleotides match TRBD2. V dropped 9 bases and J dropped 3; count of bases not matched to a gene: 9. The CDR3 consists of 15 residues. Germline V CDR1 and CDR2: MRHNA, SNTAGT. CDR3 sequence reads: CASSQSSGGTDTQYF. The DNA for the CDR3 is TGTGCCAGTTCCCAGAGTAGCGGGGGGACAGATACGCAGTATTTT.

The chain links TRBV27 to TRBJ2-4, with 7 bases fitting TRBD1. V trimming: 3 bases; J trimming: 5 bases; junction bases outside the gene matches: 4. The CDR3 is 14 residues long. Germline CDR1 and CDR2: MNHEY and SMNVEV (reference sequence). The CDR3 region is CASSFLGGQNIQYF. The DNA for the CDR3 is TGTGCCAGCAGTTTTCTAGGGGGCCAAAACATTCAGTACTTC.